The next 27 T cell receptor beta chains were all read from a single sample in a study of T cells in tuberculosis. Thawed, overnight-rested PBMC were stained with GMM-loaded CD1B tetramer, viability dye and anti-CD3, then sorted. C32 glucose monomycolate from Rhodococcus equi was loaded onto the CD1B tetramers. Here immunoSEQ multiplex PCR was the method, and the copy in TCRdb shows in-frame clones only, minus some. The sample consists of about 88,000 clones, approximately 90% of them appearing once. Input material: CD1b-GMM tetramer-negative cells sorted from PBMCs. The receptor source for this set is an adult woman with latent tuberculosis.

This sequence joins TRBV29-1 and TRBJ1-2; a weak D match, TRBD1 (6 bases). Trimming took off 2 bases at V and 2 bases at J, with 12 bases between the two ends. The CDR3 extends over 14 amino acids. Germline V lookup: CDR1 SQVTM, CDR2 ANQGSEA. The CDR3 protein is CSVEYTGMNYGYTF. In DNA form, the CDR3 reads TGCAGCGTTGAATATACAGGGATGAACTATGGCTACACCTTC.

The rearrangement links TRBV11-2 to TRBJ1-2, with D tentatively TRBD1 (6 bases). Trimming removed 4 bases at V and 8 bases at J, with 20 bases between. Germline-derived CDR1 and CDR2 are SGHAT and FQNNGV. The CDR3 loop spans 15 amino acids. The CDR3 DNA reads TGTGCCAGCAGCTATAACCGGGACATGCTGTCGGGCTACACCTTC. Residues: CASSYNRDMLSGYTF.

V is TRBV4-1 and J is TRBJ2-1, with D maybe TRBD2 (6 bases). Trimming left V 0 bases short and J 2 bases short, with 14 bases between. Germline assignment: CDR1 MGHRA and CDR2 YSYEKL. The CDR3 totals 17 residues. The CDR3 nucleotides read TGCGCCAGCAGCCAAGATTGGCCAGGCGGGGCCTACAATGAGCAGTTCTTC. Residues: CASSQDWPGGAYNEQFF.

This chain connects TRBV6-5 to TRBJ2-7, with D perhaps matching TRBD2 (5 bases). Germline V gene lookup returns CDR1 MNHEY and CDR2 SVGAGI. The CDR3 is made up of 12 amino acids. V lost 5 bases and J lost 7, with 12 bases in between. The CDR3 loop reads CASSEARREQYF. CDR3 nucleotide sequence: TGTGCCAGCAGTGAAGCTCGGAGGGAGCAGTACTTC.

This sequence joins TRBV5-1 and TRBJ2-2, with TRBD2 identical over 8 bases. Germline V gene lookup returns CDR1 SGHRS and CDR2 YFSETQ. J gave up 7 bases and V 0 bases, and 14 bases lay outside the gene matches. The CDR3 runs to 18 residues. CDR3 protein: CASSLAGTRTIVSGELFF. The CDR3 coding sequence is TGCGCCAGCAGCTTGGCGGGGACTAGAACGATTGTGAGCGGGGAGCTGTTTTTT.

This clone occurred once. The genes are TRBV29-1 and TRBJ2-3; 8 positions agree with TRBD2. With 4 bases clipped from V and 6 bases from J, the junction kept 18 bases outside the gene matches. Germline assignment: CDR1 SQVTM and CDR2 ANQGSEA. This CDR3 comprises 17 residues. CDR3 coding DNA: TGCAGCGTTGTGTTCCTGCCTAGCGGGCTTAAGGGGGATACGCAGTATTTT. It specifies CSVVFLPSGLKGDTQYF.

V gene TRBV5-1 combines with J gene TRBJ1-1; possibly TRBD1 for D (6 bases). CDR1 and CDR2 (germline): SGHRS, YFSETQ. The CDR3 has 14 amino acids. V was pared by 4 bases and J by 5 bases, with 15 bases between. The CDR3 DNA follows: TGCGCCAGCAGCCCAGGGGCCGCTGGAACTGAAGCTTTCTTT. Translated, it gives CASSPGAAGTEAFF. Full variable domain (missing parts from reference TRBV5-1 and TRBJ1-1): KAGVTQTPRYLIKTRGQQVTLSCSPISGHRSVSWYQQTPGQGLQFLFEYFSETQRNKGNFPGRFSGRQFSNSRSEMNVSTLELGDSALYLCASSPGAAGTEAFFGQGTRLTVV.

The chain is built from TRBV15 and TRBJ2-1; unclear D gene. The ends were cut back, 2 bases at V and 11 bases at J, with 13 bases in the middle. Germline CDR1 reads LNHNV; CDR2 reads YYDKDF (reference sequence). The CDR3 covers 13 residues. The CDR3 DNA reads as TGTGCCACCAGCAGACTCGCAATGAGTCAGCAGTTCTTC. It encodes CATSRLAMSQQFF.

This rearrangement joins TRBV2 to TRBJ2-3, with D unresolved. V was cut by 2 bases and J by 0 bases, with 9 bases left in between. The CDR3 is made up of 15 amino acids. Per germline, CDR1 SNHLY and CDR2 FYNNEI. The CDR3 is CASSELRPSTDTQYF. The CDR3 region has the DNA TGTGCCAGCAGTGAATTGAGGCCTAGCACAGATACGCAGTATTTT.

The chain employs TRBV27 and TRBJ2-1, with 9 bases matching TRBD2. The CDR3 is 16 amino acids. The germline V gene has CDR1 MNHEY and CDR2 SMNVEV (reference sequence). V was pared by 3 bases and J by 4 bases, with 7 bases of the junction left unmatched. The CDR3 sequence: CASSFSSGEIYNEQFF. CDR3 in DNA: TGTGCCAGCAGTTTCTCTAGCGGGGAAATTTACAATGAGCAGTTCTTC.

The rearrangement uses TRBV5-4 and TRBJ2-5, with D possibly matching TRBD1 (6 bases). CDR3 length: 15 residues. Trimming cost V 3 bases and J 1 base, with 13 bases left between them. Germline V gene lookup returns CDR1 SGHNT and CDR2 YYREEE (reference sequence). This chain's CDR3 is CASSSAGQLQETQYF. CDR3 nucleotide sequence: TGTGCCAGCAGCTCCGCTGGACAGCTCCAAGAGACCCAGTACTTC.

The genes are TRBV6-5 and TRBJ1-5; D is unresolved. CDR3 length equals 15 residues. The V end was cut by 0 bases, the J end by 7 bases, with 13 bases between. Germline assignment: CDR1 MNHEY and CDR2 SVGAGI. CDR3 in DNA: TGTGCCAGCAGTTACTCCGGGAGGGAGCCGCAGCCCCAGCATTTT. This gives the protein CASSYSGREPQPQHF.

The V and J genes are TRBV19 and TRBJ1-2, with D perhaps TRBD1 (6 bases). The ends were cut back, 6 bases at V and 8 bases at J, with 16 bases in the middle. CDR3 size: 13 residues. The V gene's germline CDR1 is LNHDA and CDR2 SQIVND (reference sequence). The CDR3 loop is CASSRGAGEGYTF. Written as DNA, the CDR3 is TGTGCCAGTAGCAGGGGCGCAGGTGAAGGCTACACCTTC.

The gene calls are TRBV5-4 and TRBJ1-2; 12 positions agree with TRBD1. Germline V gives CDR1 SGHNT, CDR2 YYREEE (reference sequence). J lost 8 bases, V lost 4 bases, and 9 bases had no gene match. CDR3 size: 15 residues. CDR3 in DNA: TGTGCCAGCAGCCGGTTGGGACAGGGGGCAATAGGCTACACCTTC. Translating gives CASSRLGQGAIGYTF. Supplemented by reference TRBV5-4 and TRBJ1-2, the full variable domain reads ETGVTQSPTHLIKTRGQQVTLRCSSQSGHNTVSWYQQALGQGPQFIFQYYREEENGRGNFPPRFSGLQFPNYSSELNVNALELDDSALYLCASSRLGQGAIGYTFGSGTRLTVV.

This clone was detected only once. This sequence joins TRBV13 and TRBJ2-3; no firm D call. The CDR3 has 13 residues. V was trimmed by 6 bases and J by 5 bases, leaving 12 bases between them. In germline, CDR1 is PRHDT, CDR2 FYEKMQ (reference sequence). The DNA of the CDR3 is TGTGCCAGCAGGGGCTTAATGGAAGATACGCAGTATTTT. Translated, it gives CASRGLMEDTQYF.

The gene calls are TRBV6-6 and TRBJ2-5, with D unclear. CDR1 is MNHNY and CDR2 is SVGAGI in the germline V gene (reference sequence). This CDR3 contains 11 residues. The V gene lost 7 bases and the J gene lost 4 bases, with 7 bases spanning the gap. The CDR3 loop is CASTHGETQYF. The DNA of the CDR3 is TGTGCCAGCACCCACGGAGAGACCCAGTACTTC.

V usage is TRBV10-3 and J usage is TRBJ2-1; weak D call: TRBD1 (5 bases). Germline values: CDR1 ENHRY, CDR2 SYGVKD. Trimming took 5 bases from V and 8 from J, leaving 10 bases between them. The CDR3 runs 12 residues. The CDR3 protein is CAISPTVHEQFF. CDR3 nucleotide sequence: TGTGCCATCAGTCCGACAGTGCATGAGCAGTTCTTC.

The V call is TRBV6-1, the J call TRBJ1-5; TRBD1 is a possible D gene (5 bases). V lost 6 bases and J lost 0, with 12 bases in between. Germline lookup yields CDR1 MNHNS and CDR2 SASEGT. The CDR3 is 15 amino acids. The CDR3 DNA is TGTGCCAGCAGATTCGACAGTGGTAGCAATCAGCCCCAGCATTTT. It encodes CASRFDSGSNQPQHF.

The CDR3 DNA reads TGTGCCAGCAGCTTTCAAACTAGCGGGGAGACCCAGTACTTC. Its translation is CASSFQTSGETQYF. The chain links TRBV5-6 to TRBJ2-5; 9 bases align to TRBD2. Germline V gene lookup returns CDR1 SGHDT and CDR2 YYEEEE. The V and J ends lost 2 bases and 5 bases, in that order; junction bases with no gene match: 4. The CDR3 is 14 residues long.

This chain joins TRBV6-1 and TRBJ2-5; tentatively, D is TRBD1 (6 bases). TRBJ2-7 matches the DNA end more closely, so the J call is doubtful. Germline CDR1 is MNHNS and CDR2 is SASEGT. CDR3 length: 12 residues. The CDR3 nucleotides read TGTGCCAGCAGTGAAACAGGGTACGAGCAGTACTTC. Protein sequence: CASSETGYEQYF.

CDR3 region: CASRQGGGDEQFF. CDR3 in DNA: TGCGCCAGCAGGCAAGGTGGGGGGGATGAGCAGTTCTTC. The chain recombines TRBV5-1 with TRBJ2-1, with 7 bases that match TRBD2. The CDR3 runs 13 residues. With 5 bases clipped from V and 8 bases from J, the junction kept 7 bases outside the gene matches. From germline, CDR1 is SGHRS and CDR2 YFSETQ.

The chain employs TRBV10-3 and TRBJ1-6; a possible D gene is TRBD1 (5 bases). The CDR3 has 13 amino acids. The V end lost 11 bases, the J end lost 10 bases, and 18 bases lay between the germline ends. The V gene's germline CDR1 is ENHRY and CDR2 SYGVKD. As DNA, the CDR3 is TGTGCCTCCAAGGGCAGGGATCTCTCACCCCTCCACTTT. Residues: CASKGRDLSPLHF.

The V call is TRBV7-7, the J call TRBJ2-1; TRBD1 matches 9 bases. From germline, CDR1 is SSHAT and CDR2 FNYEAQ (reference sequence). The CDR3 loop spans 14 amino acids. Here the CDR3 reads CASSAGTGSNEQFF. CDR3 bases: TGTGCTAGCTCAGCGGGGACAGGGTCGAATGAGCAGTTCTTC.

The chain uses TRBV6-1 and TRBJ2-7; possibly TRBD1 for D (5 bases). Germline V gene sequence: CDR1 MNHNS, CDR2 SASEGT. The CDR3 loop spans 12 amino acids. Trimming cost V 6 bases and J 4 bases, with 10 bases left between them. CDR3 coding DNA: TGTGCCAGCAGCCGTACAGGATACGAGCAGTACTTC. Translated: CASSRTGYEQYF.

The chain uses TRBV11-3 and TRBJ1-6; D is ambiguous. This CDR3 contains 14 residues. Per the germline V gene, CDR1 is SGHNT and CDR2 is YENEEA. Trimming stripped 1 base from V and 7 bases from J, with 8 bases between. The CDR3 nucleotides are TGTGCCAGCAGCTTAGGGCAGACAAATTCACCCCTCCACTTT. Protein product: CASSLGQTNSPLHF.

The V and J genes are TRBV6-5 and TRBJ1-5, with a possible D match to TRBD1 (6 bases). Germline-derived CDR1 and CDR2 are MNHEY and SVGAGI. The CDR3 covers 13 residues. V was clipped by 7 bases and J by 2 bases, with 9 bases between them. CDR3 loop: CASKGVGNQPQHF. CDR3 sequence (DNA): TGTGCCAGCAAGGGGGTCGGCAATCAGCCCCAGCATTTT.

The chain has TRBV13 and TRBJ2-7; a possible D gene is TRBD1 (6 bases). Trimming cost V 0 bases and J 3 bases, with 12 bases left between them. The germline V gene encodes CDR1 PRHDT and CDR2 FYEKMQ (reference sequence). This CDR3 has 15 residues. The CDR3: CASSLGLGQNYEQYF. The CDR3 coding sequence is TGTGCCAGCAGCTTAGGCCTCGGACAGAACTACGAGCAGTACTTC.